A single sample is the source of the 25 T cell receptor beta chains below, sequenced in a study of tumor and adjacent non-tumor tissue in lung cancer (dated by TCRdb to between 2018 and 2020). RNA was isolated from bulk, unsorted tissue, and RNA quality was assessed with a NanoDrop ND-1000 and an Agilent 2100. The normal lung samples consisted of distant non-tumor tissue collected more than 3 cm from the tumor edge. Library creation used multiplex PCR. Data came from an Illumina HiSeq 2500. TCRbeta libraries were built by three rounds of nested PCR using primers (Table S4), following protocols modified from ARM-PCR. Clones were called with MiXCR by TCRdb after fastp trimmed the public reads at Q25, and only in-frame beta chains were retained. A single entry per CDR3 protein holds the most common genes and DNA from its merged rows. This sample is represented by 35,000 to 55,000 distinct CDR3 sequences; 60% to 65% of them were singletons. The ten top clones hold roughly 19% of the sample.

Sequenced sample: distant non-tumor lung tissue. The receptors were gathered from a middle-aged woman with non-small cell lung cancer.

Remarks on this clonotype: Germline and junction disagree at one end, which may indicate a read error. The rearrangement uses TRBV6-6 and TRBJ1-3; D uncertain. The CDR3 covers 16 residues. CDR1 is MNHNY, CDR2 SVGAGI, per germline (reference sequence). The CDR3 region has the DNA TGTGCCAGCAGTTACGGCGGTAGAGAGATTGGAAGCACCATATATTTT. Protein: CASSYGGREIGSTIYF.

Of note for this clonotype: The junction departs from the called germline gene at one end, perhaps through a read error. CDR3 protein: CNVVGQGRYEQYF. DNA for the CDR3: TGCAACGTTGTCGGACAGGGGCGTTACGAGCAGTACTTC. V usage is TRBV29-1 and J usage is TRBJ2-7; 9 bases agree with TRBD1. The CDR3 sequence is 13 residues long. The germline gives CDR1 SQVTM, CDR2 ANQGSEA.

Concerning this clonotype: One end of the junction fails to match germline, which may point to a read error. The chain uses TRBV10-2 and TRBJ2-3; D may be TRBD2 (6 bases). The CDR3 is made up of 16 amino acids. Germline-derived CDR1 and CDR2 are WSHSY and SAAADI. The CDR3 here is CVSRLTHSGPTDTQYF. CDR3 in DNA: TGCGTCAGCAGATTGACGCATAGCGGCCCCACAGATACGCAGTATTTT.

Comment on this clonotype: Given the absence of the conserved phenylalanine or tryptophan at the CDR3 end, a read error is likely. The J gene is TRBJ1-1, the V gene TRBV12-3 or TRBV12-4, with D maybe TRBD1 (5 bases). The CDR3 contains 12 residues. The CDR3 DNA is TGTGCCGGCAGTTTTCAGGGACTTGAAGCTTTCATT. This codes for CAGSFQGLEAFI.

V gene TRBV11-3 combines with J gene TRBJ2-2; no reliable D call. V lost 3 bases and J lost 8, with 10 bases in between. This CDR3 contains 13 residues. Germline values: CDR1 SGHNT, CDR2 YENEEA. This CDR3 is CASSFENAGELFF. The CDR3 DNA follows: TGTGCCAGCAGCTTCGAGAACGCTGGGGAGCTGTTTTTT.

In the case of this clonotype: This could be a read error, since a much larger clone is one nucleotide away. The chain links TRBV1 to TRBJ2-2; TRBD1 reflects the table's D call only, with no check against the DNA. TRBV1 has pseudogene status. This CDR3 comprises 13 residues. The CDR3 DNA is TGCACCAGCATTAGGGGGGGCCCCGGGGAGCCGTTTTTT. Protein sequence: CTSIRGGPGEPFF.

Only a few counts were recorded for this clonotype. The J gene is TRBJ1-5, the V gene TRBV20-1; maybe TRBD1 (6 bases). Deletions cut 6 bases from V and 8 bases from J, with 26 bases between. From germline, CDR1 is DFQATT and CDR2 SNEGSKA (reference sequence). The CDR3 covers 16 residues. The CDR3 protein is CSAIPPGQPPGEPQHF. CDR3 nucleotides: TGCAGTGCCATACCCCCCGGACAGCCGCCGGGGGAGCCCCAGCATTTT.

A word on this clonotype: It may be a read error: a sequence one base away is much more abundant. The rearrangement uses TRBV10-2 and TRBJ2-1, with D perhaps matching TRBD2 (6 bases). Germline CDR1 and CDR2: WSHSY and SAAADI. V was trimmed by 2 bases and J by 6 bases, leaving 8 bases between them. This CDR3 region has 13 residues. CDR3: CASSEIAVNEQFF. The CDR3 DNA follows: TGCGCCAGCAGTGAGATAGCGGTCAATGAGCAGTTCTTC.

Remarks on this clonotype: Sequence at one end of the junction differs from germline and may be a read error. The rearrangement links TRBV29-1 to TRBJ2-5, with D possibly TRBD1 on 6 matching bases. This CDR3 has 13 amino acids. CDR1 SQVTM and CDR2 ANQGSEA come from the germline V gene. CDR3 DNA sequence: TGCAGTGTTGAGCACTGGGGACAAGAGACCCATTACTTC. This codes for CSVEHWGQETHYF.

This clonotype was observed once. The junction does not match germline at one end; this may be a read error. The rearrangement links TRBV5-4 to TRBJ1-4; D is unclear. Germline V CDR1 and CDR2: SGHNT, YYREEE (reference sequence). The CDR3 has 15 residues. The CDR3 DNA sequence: TGTGCCAGCAGCTTGTGGGCTGGAGGGAGGGAAAAACTGCTTTTT. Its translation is CASSLWAGGREKLLF.

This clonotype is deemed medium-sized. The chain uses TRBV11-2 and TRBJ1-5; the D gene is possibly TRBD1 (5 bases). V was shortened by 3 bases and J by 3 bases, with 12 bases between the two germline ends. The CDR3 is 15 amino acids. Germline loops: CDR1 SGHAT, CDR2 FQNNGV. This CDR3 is CASSFKGAPNQPQHF. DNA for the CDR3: TGTGCCAGCAGCTTCAAAGGGGCACCCAATCAGCCCCAGCATTTT.

CDR3 nucleotide sequence: TGTGCCAGCAGATCAGGGACTAATGGAGATACGCAGTATTTT. Its translation: CASRSGTNGDTQYF. The V gene is TRBV5-6, the J gene TRBJ2-3; 7 positions agree with TRBD2. This CDR3 region has 14 residues. CDR1 is SGHDT, CDR2 YYEEEE, per germline. The V segment lost 5 bases and the J segment 5 bases; nucleotides outside the gene matches: 8.

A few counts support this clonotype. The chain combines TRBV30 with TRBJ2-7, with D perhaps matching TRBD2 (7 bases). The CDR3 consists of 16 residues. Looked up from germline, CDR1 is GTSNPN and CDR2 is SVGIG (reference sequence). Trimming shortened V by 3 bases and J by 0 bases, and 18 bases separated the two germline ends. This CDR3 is CAWRGGGARVSYEQYF. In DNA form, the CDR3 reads TGTGCCTGGAGAGGAGGGGGGGCGAGAGTCTCCTACGAGCAGTACTTC.

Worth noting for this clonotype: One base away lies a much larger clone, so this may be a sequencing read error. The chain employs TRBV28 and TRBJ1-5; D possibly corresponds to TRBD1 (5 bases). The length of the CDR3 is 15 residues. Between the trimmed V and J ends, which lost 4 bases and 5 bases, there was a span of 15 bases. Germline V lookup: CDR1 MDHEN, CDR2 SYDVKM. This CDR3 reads CASSSSGEGYQPQHF. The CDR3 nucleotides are TGTGCCAGCAGTTCCAGCGGGGAGGGGTATCAGCCCCAGCATTTT. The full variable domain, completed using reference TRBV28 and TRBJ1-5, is DVKVTQSSRYLVKRTGEKVFLECVQDMDHENMFWYRQDPGLGLRLIYFSYDVKMKEKGDIPEGYSVSREKKERFSLILESASTNQTSMYLCASSSSGEGYQPQHFGDGTRLSIL.

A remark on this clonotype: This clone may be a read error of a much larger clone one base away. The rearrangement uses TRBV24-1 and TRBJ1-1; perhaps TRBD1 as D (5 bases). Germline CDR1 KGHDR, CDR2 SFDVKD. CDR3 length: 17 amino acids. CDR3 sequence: CAASDLQSGGCRTEAFF. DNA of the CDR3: TGTGCCGCCAGTGATTTGCAGTCCGGGGGTTGTAGAACTGAAGCTTTCTTT.

CDR3 DNA sequence: TGTGCCAGCGAGGGCGCTAGCGGGAGCAATGAGCAGTTCTTC. It translates to CASEGASGSNEQFF. The V and J genes are TRBV2 and TRBJ2-1; 10 bases are a match to TRBD2. V lost 8 bases to trimming and J lost 6 bases; unmatched junction nucleotides: 7. The length of the CDR3 is 14 residues. CDR1 and CDR2 (germline): SNHLY, FYNNEI.

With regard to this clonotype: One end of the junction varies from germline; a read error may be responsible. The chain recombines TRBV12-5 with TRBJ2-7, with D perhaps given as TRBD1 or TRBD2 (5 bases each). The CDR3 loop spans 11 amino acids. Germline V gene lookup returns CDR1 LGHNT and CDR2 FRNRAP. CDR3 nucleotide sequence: TGTGTTAGTGCCCTACTCGAGGGGCAGTATTTC. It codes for CVSALLEGQYF.

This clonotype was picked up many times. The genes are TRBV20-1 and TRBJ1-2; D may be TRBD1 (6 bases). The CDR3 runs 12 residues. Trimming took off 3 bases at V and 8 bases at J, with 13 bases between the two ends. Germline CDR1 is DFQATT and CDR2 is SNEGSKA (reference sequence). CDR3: CSARSGGPGYTF. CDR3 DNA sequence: TGCAGTGCTAGGAGTGGGGGGCCAGGCTACACCTTC.

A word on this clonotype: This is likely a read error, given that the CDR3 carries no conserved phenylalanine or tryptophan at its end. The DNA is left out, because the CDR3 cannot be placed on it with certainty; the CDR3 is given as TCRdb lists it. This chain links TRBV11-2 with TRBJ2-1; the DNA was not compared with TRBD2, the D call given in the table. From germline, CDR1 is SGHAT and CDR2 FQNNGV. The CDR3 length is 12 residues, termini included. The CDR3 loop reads CASSHSGSHEVS.

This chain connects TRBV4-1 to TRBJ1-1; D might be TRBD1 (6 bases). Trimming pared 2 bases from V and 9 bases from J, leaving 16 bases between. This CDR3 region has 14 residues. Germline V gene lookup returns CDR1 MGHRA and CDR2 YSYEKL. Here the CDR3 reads CASSQSGRGAQAFF. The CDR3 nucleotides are TGCGCCAGCAGCCAATCAGGCAGGGGAGCTCAAGCTTTCTTT.

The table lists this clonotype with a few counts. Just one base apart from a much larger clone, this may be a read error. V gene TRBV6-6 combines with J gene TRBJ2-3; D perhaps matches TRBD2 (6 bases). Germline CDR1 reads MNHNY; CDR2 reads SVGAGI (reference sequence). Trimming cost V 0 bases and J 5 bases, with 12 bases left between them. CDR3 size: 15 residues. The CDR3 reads CASSYSAGYRDTQYF. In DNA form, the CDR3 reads TGTGCCAGCAGTTACTCGGCGGGGTATAGAGATACGCAGTATTTT.

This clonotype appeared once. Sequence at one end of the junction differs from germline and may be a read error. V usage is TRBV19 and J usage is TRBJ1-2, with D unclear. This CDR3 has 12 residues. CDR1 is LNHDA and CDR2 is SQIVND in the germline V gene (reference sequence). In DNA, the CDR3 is TGTACCAGTAGTCACACTAACTATGGCTACACCTTC. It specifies CTSSHTNYGYTF. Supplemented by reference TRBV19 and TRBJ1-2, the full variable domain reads DGGITQSPKYLFRKEGQNVTLSCEQNLNHDAMYWYRQDPGQGLRLIYYSQIVNDFQKGDIAEGYSVSREKKESFPLTVTSAQKNPTAFYLCTSSHTNYGYTFGSGTRLTVV.

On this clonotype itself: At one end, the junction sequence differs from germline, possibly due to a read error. In nucleotides, the CDR3 is TGCGCCTGCAGCCGAGATCGGGACGGGGCCGAGACCCAGTACTTT. Translation: CACSRDRDGAETQYF. This sequence joins TRBV4-1 and TRBJ2-5; the D call may be TRBD1 or TRBD2 (5 bases each). CDR1 is MGHRA and CDR2 is YSYEKL in the germline V gene. The length of the CDR3 is 15 residues.

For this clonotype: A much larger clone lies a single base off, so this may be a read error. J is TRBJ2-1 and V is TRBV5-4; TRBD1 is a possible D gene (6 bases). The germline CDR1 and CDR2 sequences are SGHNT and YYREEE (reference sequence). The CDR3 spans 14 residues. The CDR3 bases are TGTGTCAGCAGCTTTTTTTCAGGGGCGAATGAGCAGTTCTTC. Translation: CVSSFFSGANEQFF.

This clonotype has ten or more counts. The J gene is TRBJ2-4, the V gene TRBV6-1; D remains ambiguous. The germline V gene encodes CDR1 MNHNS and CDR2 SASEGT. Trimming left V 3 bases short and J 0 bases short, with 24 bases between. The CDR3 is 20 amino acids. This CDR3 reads CASSESPDAFVNLAKNIQYF. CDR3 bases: TGTGCCAGCAGTGAGAGTCCGGACGCATTTGTGAACTTAGCCAAAAACATTCAGTACTTC.